These T cell receptor beta chains were read from a single sample in a study of OX40 agonist ivuxolimab in advanced cancers. Sequencing was performed with immunoSEQ multiplex PCR; in TCRdb, only in-frame clones are kept and a portion is missing. The table includes tens of thousands of clones, under 90% detected once. The source was CD4+ or CD8+ T cells sorted from blood, collected in a trial of the OX40 agonist ivuxolimab. The receptors originated from an adult with an advanced solid tumor such as melanoma, head and neck, liver or kidney cancer. The CDR3 runs from the conserved cysteine through the conserved F or W. A D gene is named only where the DNA matches it firmly. Expanded clones get a size class; other rows say once, few or many, or leave the size out.

D	V	J	size	DNA	CDR3
NA	TRBV11-3	TRBJ1-3	NA	TGTGCCAGCAGCCCCCCGGGAGCCACCTCTGGAAACACCATATATTTT	CASSPPGATSGNTIYF
NA	TRBV9	TRBJ1-2	few	TGTGCCAGCAGCCCCCAGGTCGGTGGGGATGGCTACACCTTC	CASSPQVGGDGYTF
TRBD1	TRBV5-6	TRBJ2-7	NA	TGTGCCAGCAGCTGGGACAGAGGCTCCTACGAGCAGTACTTC	CASSWDRGSYEQYF
NA	TRBV5-1	TRBJ1-5	NA	TGCGCCAGCAGCCCTGGAGGCCAGGTCGATCAGCCCCAGCATTTT	CASSPGGQVDQPQHF
NA	TRBV4-3	TRBJ2-5	NA	TGCGCCAGCAGCCGAAGGGACCCTCGGTACCAAGAGACCCAGTACTTC	CASSRRDPRYQETQYF
NA	TRBV4-3	TRBJ1-1	NA	TGCGCCAGCAGCCAAGATGCGCAGGGGAGGACTGAAGCTTTCTTT	CASSQDAQGRTEAFF
NA	TRBV6-6	TRBJ1-1	NA	TGTGCCAGCAGTTACTCGAAGGAAGGTGAAGCTTTCTTT	CASSYSKEGEAFF
NA	TRBV25-1	TRBJ1-1	NA	TGTGCCAGCAGTGAATATGGGAGGGGACACACTGAAGCTTTCTTT	CASSEYGRGHTEAFF
NA	TRBV6-6	TRBJ2-7	NA	TGTGCCAGCAGTCCCGGCGGGGCAGGGGCGACCTACGAGCAGTACTTC	CASSPGGAGATYEQYF
NA	TRBV6-5	TRBJ1-3	once	TGTGCCAGCAGCTTAGAGCCTGGAAACACCATATATTTT	CASSLEPGNTIYF
NA	TRBV6-1	TRBJ1-1	NA	TGTGCCAGCAGGGTGACCCTAGACACTGAAGCTTTCTTT	CASRVTLDTEAFF
NA	TRBV20-1	TRBJ2-3	NA	TGCAGTACCCCCGGCACAGATACGCAGTATTTT	CSTPGTDTQYF
TRBD1	TRBV15	TRBJ1-1	NA	TGTGCCACCAGTCCGGGACAGAAGACTGAAGCTTTCTTT	CATSPGQKTEAFF
TRBD1	TRBV7-2	TRBJ2-3	NA	TGTGCCAGCAGCGGACAGGGGTGGGATACGCAGTATTTT	CASSGQGWDTQYF
NA	TRBV7-3	TRBJ2-5	NA	TGTGCCAGCAGCTTAAACGTGTTGGGGGGAGAAGAGACCCAGTACTTC	CASSLNVLGGEETQYF
TRBD1	TRBV6-6	TRBJ1-2	NA	TGTGCCAGCAGGACCGGGACAGTCTATGGCTACACCTTC	CASRTGTVYGYTF
TRBD1	TRBV9	TRBJ2-7	NA	TGTGCCAGCAGCTTGGGGGGACAGGGCTCCTACGAGCAGTACTTC	CASSLGGQGSYEQYF
NA	TRBV27	TRBJ1-4	NA	TGTGCCAGCAGAAGCGGGGGGAAGGATGAAAAACTGTTTTTT	CASRSGGKDEKLFF
NA	TRBV11-2	TRBJ1-1	NA	TGTGCCAGCAGCTTACAGAGCCCCTCCGCTGAAGCTTTCTTT	CASSLQSPSAEAFF
TRBD2	TRBV2	TRBJ2-2	NA	TGTGCCAGCAAAGAGACTAGCGGGGCGCCGAACACCGGGGAGCTGTTTTTT	CASKETSGAPNTGELFF
NA	TRBV9	TRBJ1-2	NA	TGTGCCAGCAGCGTAAATCGGGGGTTGGCAATACTCCCTTATGGCTACACCTTC	CASSVNRGLAILPYGYTF
TRBD1	TRBV2	TRBJ1-5	few	TGTGCCAGCAGTGTAGGGGGCGTGGCCCAGCATTTT	CASSVGGVAQHF
NA	TRBV7-7	TRBJ2-1	NA	TGTGCCAGCAGCCATGGTCGGAATGAGCAGTTCTTC	CASSHGRNEQFF
NA	TRBV6-5	TRBJ1-2	NA	TGTGCCAGCAGTTACAATAGGGTTGGGGGCTACACCTTC	CASSYNRVGGYTF
NA	TRBV18	TRBJ2-1	NA	TGTGCCAGCTCAGCGCTGGCCGCTGGGAATGAGCAGTTCTTC	CASSALAAGNEQFF
NA	TRBV4-1	TRBJ1-1	NA	TGCGCCAGCAGCCAAGATACACCAGGGCTAGCTTTCTTT	CASSQDTPGLAFF
TRBD1	TRBV2	TRBJ1-1	NA	TGTGCCAGCATTCTGGACAGGGTCGGGACTGAAGCTTTCTTT	CASILDRVGTEAFF
NA	TRBV6-5	TRBJ2-2	NA	TGTGCCAGCTCCCCCGGGGGGAACACCGGGGAGCTGTTTTTT	CASSPGGNTGELFF
TRBD2	TRBV9	TRBJ2-2	NA	TGTGCCAGCAGCGTAGGCGGGAGGGGGCAGGACGGGGAGCTGTTTTTT	CASSVGGRGQDGELFF
NA	TRBV11-2	TRBJ1-3	NA	TGTGCCAGCAGCTCCGATCGAGGTGGAAACACCATATATTTT	CASSSDRGGNTIYF
NA	TRBV6-5	TRBJ2-1	NA	TGTGCCAGCAGGAGACTCCTAAATGAGCAGTTCTTC	CASRRLLNEQFF
NA	TRBV6-6	TRBJ2-7	NA	TGTGCCAGCAGTTACTCGATGGGTCCCGGGCAGGGCCAGTACTTC	CASSYSMGPGQGQYF
TRBD1	TRBV28	TRBJ2-1	NA	TGTGCCAGCAGTTCAACATACAGGGGGCAGCAGTTCTTC	CASSSTYRGQQFF
NA	TRBV18	TRBJ1-2	NA	TGTGCCAGCTCACCAGGGGCCGCAGTGGGTGGCTACACCTTC	CASSPGAAVGGYTF
TRBD1	TRBV6-1	TRBJ1-2	NA	TGTGCCAGCAGCTCCGGACAGGGAAACTATGGCTACACCTTC	CASSSGQGNYGYTF
NA	TRBV6-1	TRBJ1-1	NA	TGTGCCAGCAGTTTGGAATTCAGGGAGAACACTGAAGCTTTCTTT	CASSLEFRENTEAFF
NA	TRBV6-1	TRBJ2-1	NA	TGTGCCACGACGCCGGGGAGCTCCTACAATGAGCAGTTCTTC	CATTPGSSYNEQFF
TRBD1	TRBV5-4	TRBJ1-5	once	TGTGCCAGCAGCCCAGGACAGGAAACCAATCAGCCCCAGCATTTT	CASSPGQETNQPQHF
NA	TRBV29-1	TRBJ2-7	NA	TGCAGCGTTGAGCCTCATCGGGGTTACGAGCAGTACTTC	CSVEPHRGYEQYF
NA	TRBV5-1	TRBJ2-2	NA	TGCGCCAGCAGCTTGCGGCGAACAGGCACCGGGGAGCTGTTTTTT	CASSLRRTGTGELFF
NA	TRBV5-1	TRBJ1-5	once	TGCGCCAGCGCGGAAGGGTGGGATCAGCCCCAGCATTTT	CASAEGWDQPQHF
NA	TRBV5-4	TRBJ2-3	NA	TGTGCCAGCACCCGGCCGCCTTTCACAGATACGCAGTATTTT	CASTRPPFTDTQYF
NA	TRBV6-5	TRBJ2-1	once	TGTGCCAGCAGTTACAGGCGGGGCTCCTACAATGAGCAGTTCTTC	CASSYRRGSYNEQFF
TRBD1	TRBV5-8	TRBJ1-6	NA	TGTGCCAGCAGCAGGTACAGGGGATCCTATAATTCACCCCTCCACTTT	CASSRYRGSYNSPLHF
NA	TRBV7-2	TRBJ2-1	NA	TGTGCCAGCAGCTTATTCAGCGAGCAGTTCTTC	CASSLFSEQFF
NA	TRBV6-5	TRBJ1-5	NA	TGTGCCAGCAGCCCCGGTTGGACACCCGTTCAGCCCCAGCATTTT	CASSPGWTPVQPQHF
NA	TRBV7-2	TRBJ1-1	NA	TGTGCCAGCAGCTTAGGTTGGGGTCCCACTGAAGCTTTCTTT	CASSLGWGPTEAFF
NA	TRBV29-1	TRBJ1-4	NA	TGCAGCGTTGCTATGGGTGATGAAAAACTGTTTTTT	CSVAMGDEKLFF
TRBD1	TRBV5-1	TRBJ2-4	NA	TGCGCCAGCAGCTCCCTGACAGGGTCCGCCAGGGTAGCCAAAAACATTCAGTACTTC	CASSSLTGSARVAKNIQYF
NA	TRBV7-2	TRBJ2-7	NA	TGTGCCAGCAGCCTTCCGGGCTCCTACGAGCAGTACTTC	CASSLPGSYEQYF
NA	TRBV7-2	TRBJ2-7	NA	TGTGCCAGCAGCTTAGCAGGGGTCGGAAATTACGAGCAGTACTTC	CASSLAGVGNYEQYF
NA	TRBV5-8	TRBJ1-5	NA	TGTGCCAGCAGCTGGGACCGGACAAGATATAGCAATCAGCCCCAGCATTTT	CASSWDRTRYSNQPQHF
NA	TRBV11-3	TRBJ1-2	few	TGTGCCAGCAGGGACAATTTCTATGGCTACACCTTC	CASRDNFYGYTF
NA	TRBV7-9	TRBJ1-4	NA	TGTGCCAGCAGCTCCCAGAGGGCTTATGACGAAAAACTGTTTTTT	CASSSQRAYDEKLFF